These T cell receptor beta chains were read from a single sample in a study of blood T cells in healthy people across ages. TCRdb reprocessed the 5' RACE reads via MiXCR and lists one record per CDR3 protein. The sample includes around 2 million distinct CDR3 sequences, more than 35% of them seen just once. What was sequenced was blood. All receptors come from a human donor in good health. Both conserved end residues are part of each CDR3. The order of the fields is V gene, clone size, D gene, J gene, CDR3 DNA, CDR3 protein. D genes are given only for firm matches. Only part of the rows carry a size: once, few, many, or a class if the clone is expanded.

TRBV5-1	.	TRBD1	TRBJ1-1	TGCGCCAGCAGCTCTGGACAGGGAGATGAGGCTTTCTTT	CASSSGQGDEAFF
TRBV15	.	.	TRBJ2-1	TGTGCCACCAGCAGAGGTAAGGGGATTCGTTGGAATGAGCAGTTCTTC	CATSRGKGIRWNEQFF
TRBV2	.	.	TRBJ2-3	TGTGCCAGCGCTCCAGGGATAGACACAGATACGCAGTATTTT	CASAPGIDTDTQYF
TRBV14	few	.	TRBJ1-2	TGTGCCAGCAGCCCACAGGGTTCAAGTGGCTACACCTTC	CASSPQGSSGYTF
TRBV28	.	TRBD1	TRBJ2-7	TGTGCCAGCAGTTTATTAGGGGGCGGCGGATTGGACGAGCAGTACTTC	CASSLLGGGGLDEQYF
TRBV3-1	once	TRBD1	TRBJ1-1	TGTGCCAGCAGCCAATGGGACAGGGGGATACCTGAAGCTTTCTTT	CASSQWDRGIPEAFF
TRBV29-1	.	.	TRBJ2-5	TGCAGCGTTGAGGAGGGGACGTGGGAGACCCAGTACTTC	CSVEEGTWETQYF
TRBV28	.	.	TRBJ1-2	TGTGCCAGCGGCCAACTGGGGCACTATGGCTACACCTTC	CASGQLGHYGYTF
TRBV7-3	few	.	TRBJ2-3	TGTGCCAGCAGCTCCCAGGGACCCACAGATACGCAGTATTTT	CASSSQGPTDTQYF
TRBV21-1	few	.	TRBJ1-6	TGTGCCAGCAGCCCAATTGGACACATCGGCGGGTCACCCCTCCACTTT	CASSPIGHIGGSPLHF
TRBV6-6	many	.	TRBJ2-5	TGTGCCAGCAGTTACTCGCAAGAGACCCAGTACTTC	CASSYSQETQYF
TRBV14	.	.	TRBJ2-3	TGTGCCAGCAGCCAAGATTTGGACACAGATACGCAGTATTTT	CASSQDLDTDTQYF
TRBV24-1	few	.	TRBJ1-5	TGTGCCACCAGTGCCCTTCAATCGGTTGCGCAGAATCAGCCCCAGCATTTT	CATSALQSVAQNQPQHF
TRBV18	.	TRBD1	TRBJ2-7	TGTGCCAGCTCACCTTCAGGGGGCTCAGAGACCCTGTACTTC	CASSPSGGSETLYF
TRBV11-2	.	.	TRBJ2-7	TGTGCCAACAGCTTAGGACTTACGTCCTACGAGCAGTACTTC	CANSLGLTSYEQYF
TRBV12-3/TRBV12-4	.	.	TRBJ1-3	TGTGCCAGCAGCGCCGAAAGAACAGGGCGATACACCATATATTTT	CASSAERTGRYTIYF
TRBV6-1	.	.	TRBJ2-7	TGTGCCAGCTCGATTGGGGCAACAAGCTCCTACGAGCAGTACTTC	CASSIGATSSYEQYF
TRBV7-8	.	TRBD1	TRBJ1-2	TGTGCCAGCAGCTTAACTGGACAGGGCGTCACCTATGGCTACACCTTC	CASSLTGQGVTYGYTF
TRBV28	.	.	TRBJ1-1	TGTGCCAGCAGTTTAGGTGGGAGGGTGAACACTGAAGCTTTCTTT	CASSLGGRVNTEAFF
TRBV7-2	few	.	TRBJ2-3	TGTGCCAGCAGGGAGGTGAGGGAAACAGATACGCAGTATTTT	CASREVRETDTQYF
TRBV5-6	few	.	TRBJ2-1	TGTGCCAGCAGCTTGGGCGGGTTCCAAGGGTACAATGAGCAGTTCTTC	CASSLGGFQGYNEQFF
TRBV3-1	.	.	TRBJ2-5	TGTGCCAGCAGCCAACAGGGTCTTAACAAAGAGACCCAGTACTTC	CASSQQGLNKETQYF
TRBV7-9	.	TRBD2	TRBJ2-7	TGTGCCAGCAGCAGGGGACTAGCGGATCTCTACGAGCAGTACTTC	CASSRGLADLYEQYF
TRBV12-3/TRBV12-4	.	.	TRBJ2-2	TGTGCCAGCAGTGTTGTAGGTCTGGGGACCGGGGAGCTGTTTTTT	CASSVVGLGTGELFF
TRBV15	.	.	TRBJ2-7	TGTGCCGCCAGCAGAGATAGGGCCGCTCAGGGGAGTTATGCGTACGAGCAGTACTTC	CAASRDRAAQGSYAYEQYF
TRBV5-1	.	TRBD1	TRBJ1-1	TGCGCCAGCAGCCTGGGTCCAGGGGGCTCGGGTACTGAAGCTTTCTTT	CASSLGPGGSGTEAFF
TRBV2	.	.	TRBJ2-1	TGTGCCAGCCAGGAGCTGTACTCCTACAATGAGCAGTTCTTC	CASQELYSYNEQFF
TRBV29-1	.	.	TRBJ1-2	TGCAGCGTACAGGGTGTTAGGGGCTATGGCTACACCTTC	CSVQGVRGYGYTF
TRBV6-5	.	.	TRBJ1-2	TGTGCCAGCAGTTACGGGAACAGTAATGGCTACACCTTC	CASSYGNSNGYTF
TRBV29-1	.	TRBD2	TRBJ2-7	TGCAGCGCCCAGACTAGCGGGGGTTCCTACGAGCAGTACTTC	CSAQTSGGSYEQYF
TRBV9	.	.	TRBJ1-2	TGTGCCAGCAGCGGTGGACGGACCTATGGCTACACCTTC	CASSGGRTYGYTF
TRBV5-1	.	.	TRBJ2-7	TGCGCCAGCAGGAGGGACTCGGTTTCCGAGCAGTACTTC	CASRRDSVSEQYF
TRBV20-1	.	.	TRBJ2-1	TGCAGTGCAATGGGGGGCATCGGGGAGCAGTTCTTC	CSAMGGIGEQFF
TRBV7-6	once	.	TRBJ1-1	TGTGCCAGCAGTCCCGGCTTACTGGATGTGAACACTGAAGCTTTCTTT	CASSPGLLDVNTEAFF
TRBV2	few	.	TRBJ1-1	TGTGCCAGCGACAGGCTAATGAACACTGAAGCTTTCTTT	CASDRLMNTEAFF
TRBV5-4	.	TRBD1	TRBJ1-4	TGTGCCAGCAGCACCCGACAGGGGGCAGGTGAAAAACTGTTTTTT	CASSTRQGAGEKLFF
TRBV29-1	few	TRBD1	TRBJ2-3	TGCAGCGTTGGACCGTCAGGGGGTCCCACAGATACGCAGTATTTT	CSVGPSGGPTDTQYF
TRBV20-1	.	.	TRBJ1-1	TGCAGTGCAAAGATGGCTGAAGCTTTCTTT	CSAKMAEAFF
TRBV2	.	TRBD1	TRBJ1-2	TGTGCCAGCAGAGATACAGGGGGCGGCTATGGCTACACCTTC	CASRDTGGGYGYTF
TRBV5-1	.	TRBD1	TRBJ1-1	TGCGCCAGCAGCTCGGGACAGGGAGGCATGAACACTGAAGCTTTCTTT	CASSSGQGGMNTEAFF
TRBV3-1	.	.	TRBJ1-2	TGTGCCAGCAGCCGCCTTTACAGGGATACCTATGGCTACACCTTC	CASSRLYRDTYGYTF
TRBV7-9	.	.	TRBJ1-1	TGTGCCAGCAGCCAAACCGCGCCAGAAGGGACTGAAGCTTTCTTT	CASSQTAPEGTEAFF
TRBV6-6	once	.	TRBJ2-1	TGTGCCAGCACCCTGGGACTGGTCCCCTACAATGAGCAGTTCTTC	CASTLGLVPYNEQFF
TRBV6-6	.	TRBD1	TRBJ2-1	TGTGCCAGCAGTAGAGGAGGACAGGCCTCCTACAATGAGCAGTTCTTC	CASSRGGQASYNEQFF
TRBV29-1	few	.	TRBJ1-5	TGCAGCGTCCAGGGTACTAGGAATCAGCCCCAGCATTTT	CSVQGTRNQPQHF
TRBV7-3	few	.	TRBJ2-7	TGTGCCAGCAGTAGGACCCAGAGCTCCTACGAGCAGTACTTC	CASSRTQSSYEQYF
TRBV6-2/TRBV6-3	.	TRBD2	TRBJ2-1	TGTGCCAGCGATTCTAGCGGGGGGGGCTATGAGCAGTTCTTC	CASDSSGGGYEQFF
TRBV14	many	TRBD1	TRBJ1-2	TGTGCCAGCAGCCAGGACAGGGCTAACTATGGCTACACCTTC	CASSQDRANYGYTF
TRBV4-2	few	TRBD2	TRBJ2-7	TGTGCCAGCAGCCAATCGATTGGACTAGGAACCTACGAGCAGTACTTC	CASSQSIGLGTYEQYF